This entry concerns a single T cell receptor (beta chain). Antigen unknown. The sample is drawn from a study of beta chain features in type 1 diabetes. Looking at the study overall: Age and gender were similar between patients and healthy donors, as were cell yields. Study-wide results and limits: More deletions and fewer insertions at VDJ junctions were found in patients with type 1 diabetes. Compared to healthy donors, patients appeared to have naive, central memory and Treg TCRB repertoires that were more alike. Shorter TCRB CDR3s, moderately but significantly so, were found in Type 1 diabetes patients in all four CD4+ subsets.

The CDR3 is 13 residues long. Germline lookup yields CDR1 SGHTA and CDR2 FQGNSA. V lost 6 bases to trimming and J lost 6 bases, with 13 bases between them. As every portion of the isolated RNA was reverse transcribed, the sequencing read expressed TCRB transcripts. TCRdb's table, derived via immunoSEQ multiplex PCR, lists solely in-frame clones and lacks some. The data show some 190,000 clones, around 8% seen once. By way of CD45RO/CCR7/CD25/CD127/CD95/CD27, the CD4+ regulatory, stem cell-like memory, central memory and naive cells were sorted. Sequencing was carried out using central memory CD4+ T cells from blood. The chain employs TRBV7-2 and TRBJ2-3, with a tentative D call TRBD1 (6 bases). The TCR comes from a middle-aged woman with type 1 diabetes. The chain's CDR3 is CASRFDRLDTQYF. CDR3 coding DNA: TGTGCCAGCAGGTTCGACAGGTTGGATACGCAGTATTTT.